Detailed here is one TCR beta chain. Antigen unknown. The PCR was carried out with 60 Vbeta primers and 13 Jbeta primers. Assay used: immunoSEQ multiplex PCR; TCRdb lists only in-frame clones, some missing. The profile shows 80,000 to 95,000 clones, 64% of them singletons. This sample is part of a study of cytomegalovirus exposure and HLA in healthy donors. Looking at the study overall: The study placed about 86% of its approximately 380 genotyped donors in the Caucasian-associated ancestry cluster.

Findings and limits, study-wide: As immune exposure information, only CMV serostatus was available.

The TCR originated in a human donor in good health. Sequenced material: PBMCs.

Here the CDR3 reads CASRPTGGLTTIYF. In DNA, the CDR3 is TGTGCCAGCAGGCCAACAGGGGGCTTAACCACCATATATTTT. V and J are TRBV13 and TRBJ1-3; the match to TRBD1 covers 9 bases. The CDR3 spans 14 residues. CDR1 is PRHDT and CDR2 is FYEKMQ in the germline V gene (reference sequence). The trim removed 6 bases at V and 9 bases at J, leaving 9 bases unmatched.